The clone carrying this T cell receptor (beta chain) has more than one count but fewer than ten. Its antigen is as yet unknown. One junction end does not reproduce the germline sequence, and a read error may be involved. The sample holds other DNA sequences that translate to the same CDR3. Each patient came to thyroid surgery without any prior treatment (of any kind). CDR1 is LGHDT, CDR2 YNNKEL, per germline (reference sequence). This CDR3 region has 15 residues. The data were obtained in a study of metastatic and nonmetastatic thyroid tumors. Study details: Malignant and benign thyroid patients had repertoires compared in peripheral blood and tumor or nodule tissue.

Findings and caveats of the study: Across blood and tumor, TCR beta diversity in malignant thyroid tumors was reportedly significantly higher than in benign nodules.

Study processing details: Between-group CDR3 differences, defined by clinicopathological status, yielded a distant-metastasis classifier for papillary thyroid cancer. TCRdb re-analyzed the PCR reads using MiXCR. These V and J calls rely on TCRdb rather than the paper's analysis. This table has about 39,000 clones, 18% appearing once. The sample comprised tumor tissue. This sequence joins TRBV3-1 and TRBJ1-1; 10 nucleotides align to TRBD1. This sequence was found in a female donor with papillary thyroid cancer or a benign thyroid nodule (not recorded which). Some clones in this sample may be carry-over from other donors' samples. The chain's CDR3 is CASSPRRTGGSEAFF. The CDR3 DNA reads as TGCGCCAGCAGCCCCCGGCGGACAGGGGGTTCTGAAGCTTTCTTT.